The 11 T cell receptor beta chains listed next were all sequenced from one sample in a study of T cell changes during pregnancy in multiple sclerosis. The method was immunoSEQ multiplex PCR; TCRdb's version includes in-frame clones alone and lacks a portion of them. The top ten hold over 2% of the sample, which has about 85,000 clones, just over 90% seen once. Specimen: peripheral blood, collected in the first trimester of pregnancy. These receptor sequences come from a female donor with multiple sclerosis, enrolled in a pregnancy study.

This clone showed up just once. CDR3 sequence (DNA): TGTGCCACGGGACAGGGGATGGGCAATCAGCCCCAGCATTTT. Translated, it gives CATGQGMGNQPQHF. The chain combines TRBV15 with TRBJ1-5; 10 bases match TRBD1. The CDR3 sequence is 14 residues long. CDR1 is LNHNV, CDR2 YYDKDF, per germline (reference sequence). V shed 9 bases and J 2 bases; nucleotides not matched to a gene: 4.

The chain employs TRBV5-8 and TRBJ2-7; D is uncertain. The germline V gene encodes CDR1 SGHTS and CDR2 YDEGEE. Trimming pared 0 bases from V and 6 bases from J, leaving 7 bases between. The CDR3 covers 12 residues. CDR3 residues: CASSLAVVEQYF. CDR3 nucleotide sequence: TGTGCCAGCAGCTTGGCAGTGGTCGAGCAGTACTTC.

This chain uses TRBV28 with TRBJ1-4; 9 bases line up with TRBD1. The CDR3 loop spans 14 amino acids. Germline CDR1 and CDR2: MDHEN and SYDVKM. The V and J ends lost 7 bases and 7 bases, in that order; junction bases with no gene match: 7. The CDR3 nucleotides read TGTGCCAGCACCTCGGGACAGGGAGGTGAAAAACTGTTTTTT. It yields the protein CASTSGQGGEKLFF. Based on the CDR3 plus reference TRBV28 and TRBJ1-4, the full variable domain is DVKVTQSSRYLVKRTGEKVFLECVQDMDHENMFWYRQDPGLGLRLIYFSYDVKMKEKGDIPEGYSVSREKKERFSLILESASTNQTSMYLCASTSGQGGEKLFFGSGTQLSVL.

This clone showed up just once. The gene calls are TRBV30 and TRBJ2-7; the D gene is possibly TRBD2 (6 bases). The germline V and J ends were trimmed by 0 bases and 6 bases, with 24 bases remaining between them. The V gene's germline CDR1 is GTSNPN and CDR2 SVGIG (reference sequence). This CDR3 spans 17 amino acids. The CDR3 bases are TGTGCCTGGAGTGTACCGAAAAAGGACTGGGAGGAAGGCGAGCAGTACTTC. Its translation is CAWSVPKKDWEEGEQYF.

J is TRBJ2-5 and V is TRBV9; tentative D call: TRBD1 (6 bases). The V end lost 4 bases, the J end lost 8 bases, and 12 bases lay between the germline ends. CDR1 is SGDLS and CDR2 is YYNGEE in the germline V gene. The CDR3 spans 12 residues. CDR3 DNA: TGTGCCAGCAGCCCCCAGGGGTTTACCCAGTACTTC. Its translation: CASSPQGFTQYF.

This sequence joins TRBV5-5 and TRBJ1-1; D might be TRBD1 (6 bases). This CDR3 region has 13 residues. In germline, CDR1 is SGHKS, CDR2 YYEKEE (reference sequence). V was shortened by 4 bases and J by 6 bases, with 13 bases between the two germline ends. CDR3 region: CASSITGKAEAFF. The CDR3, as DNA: TGTGCCAGCAGCATAACAGGGAAAGCTGAAGCTTTCTTT.

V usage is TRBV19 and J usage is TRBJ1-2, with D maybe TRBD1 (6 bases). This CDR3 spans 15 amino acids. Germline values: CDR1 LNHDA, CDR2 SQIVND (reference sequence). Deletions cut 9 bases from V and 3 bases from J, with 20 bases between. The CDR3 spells CASLKGRQDDYGYTF. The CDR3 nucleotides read TGTGCCAGCCTTAAGGGTAGACAGGATGACTATGGCTACACCTTC. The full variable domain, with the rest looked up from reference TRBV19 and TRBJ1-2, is DGGITQSPKYLFRKEGQNVTLSCEQNLNHDAMYWYRQDPGQGLRLIYYSQIVNDFQKGDIAEGYSVSREKKESFPLTVTSAQKNPTAFYLCASLKGRQDDYGYTFGSGTRLTVV.

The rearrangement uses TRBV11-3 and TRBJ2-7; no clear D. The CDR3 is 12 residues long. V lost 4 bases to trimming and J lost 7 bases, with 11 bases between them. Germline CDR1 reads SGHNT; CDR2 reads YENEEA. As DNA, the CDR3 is TGTGCCAGCAGCTCCACTTACCGAGAGCAGTACTTC. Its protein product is CASSSTYREQYF.

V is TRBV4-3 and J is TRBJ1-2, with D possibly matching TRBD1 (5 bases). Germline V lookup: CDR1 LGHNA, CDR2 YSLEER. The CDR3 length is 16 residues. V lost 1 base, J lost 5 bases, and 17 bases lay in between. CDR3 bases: TGCGCCAGCAGCCAAGGTCAGGGCCTTCCATCTTATGGCTACACCTTC. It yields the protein CASSQGQGLPSYGYTF.

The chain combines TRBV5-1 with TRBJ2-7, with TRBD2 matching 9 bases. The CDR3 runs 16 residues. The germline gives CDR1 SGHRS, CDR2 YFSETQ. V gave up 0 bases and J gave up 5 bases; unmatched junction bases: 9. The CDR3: CASSLALSGSHHEQYF. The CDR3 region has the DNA TGCGCCAGCAGCTTGGCCCTTAGCGGGAGCCACCACGAGCAGTACTTC.

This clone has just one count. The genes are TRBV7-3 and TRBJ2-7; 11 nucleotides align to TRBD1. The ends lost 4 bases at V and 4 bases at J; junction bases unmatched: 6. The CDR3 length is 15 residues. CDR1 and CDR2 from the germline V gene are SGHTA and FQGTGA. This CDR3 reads CASSSPGTGGYEQYF. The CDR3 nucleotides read TGTGCCAGCAGCTCGCCCGGGACAGGGGGTTACGAGCAGTACTTC.